These 8 T cell receptor beta chains came from one sample sequenced in a study of blood T cell repertoires in COVID-19 (dated by TCRdb to 2020 to 2022). The library was built by means of the immunoSEQ multiplex PCR assay. What TCRdb holds here is the immuneACCESS table cut down to in-frame rearrangements. Part of the clones is not present; checked against another copy, under half of the missing clones reflect an unresolved V gene, and the others are unexplained. For this sample the table gives under 300,000 clones, of which 75% to 85% were detected only once. 9.5% to 15% of the sample is held by the ten biggest clonotypes. Input material: peripheral blood. The receptors shown here come from a woman aged 55-70 years with active or convalescent COVID-19.

The chain has TRBV7-3 and TRBJ2-1; D is unclear. The CDR3 covers 13 residues. V shed 3 bases and J shed 6 bases, with 9 bases lying between them. The V gene's germline CDR1 is SGHTA and CDR2 FQGTGA. The CDR3 sequence is CASSFVPGNEQFF. The CDR3 DNA reads TGTGCCAGCAGCTTCGTCCCGGGCAATGAGCAGTTCTTC.

The V gene is TRBV27, the J gene TRBJ1-1; 8 bases align to TRBD1. The CDR3 length is 13 residues. The germline gives CDR1 MNHEY, CDR2 SMNVEV (reference sequence). V lost 4 bases to trimming and J lost 5 bases; unmatched junction nucleotides: 3. CDR3 coding DNA: TGTGCCAGCAGTTGGGACAGGTGGACTGAAGCTTTCTTT. This encodes CASSWDRWTEAFF.

The chain couples TRBV19 to TRBJ1-2, with TRBD1 matching over 7 bases. V gave up 5 bases and J gave up 11 bases; unmatched junction bases: 14. The CDR3 extends over 14 amino acids. Germline CDR1 LNHDA, CDR2 SQIVND (reference sequence). CDR3 in DNA: TGTGCCAGTAGTCAGCCGGGACAGAGCATGAGGTACACCTTC. The encoded protein is CASSQPGQSMRYTF.

The gene calls are TRBV19 and TRBJ1-1; 9 bases line up with TRBD1. The germline V gene encodes CDR1 LNHDA and CDR2 SQIVND (reference sequence). The V and J ends lost 5 bases and 5 bases, in that order; junction bases with no gene match: 6. The CDR3 is 14 amino acids. CDR3 loop: CASSPRQGGTEAFF. The CDR3 DNA sequence: TGTGCCAGTAGTCCCCGACAGGGGGGTACTGAAGCTTTCTTT.

J is TRBJ2-2 and V is TRBV4-1, with D possibly TRBD1 on 8 matching bases. Trimming pared 4 bases from V and 7 bases from J, leaving 19 bases between. CDR3 size: 16 residues. Germline assignment: CDR1 MGHRA and CDR2 YSYEKL. This CDR3 reads CASSPWNRGDYGELFF. In DNA form, the CDR3 reads TGCGCCAGCAGCCCCTGGAACAGGGGGGACTACGGGGAGCTGTTTTTT.

The V call is TRBV2, the J call TRBJ1-5, with D perhaps TRBD1 (6 bases). V was trimmed by 6 bases and J by 6 bases, leaving 18 bases between them. CDR3 length: 15 amino acids. Germline values: CDR1 SNHLY, CDR2 FYNNEI. Here the CDR3 DNA reads TGTGCCAGCAGCCTGGAAAGGGGGGGCGGTCAGCCCCAGCATTTT. Protein sequence: CASSLERGGGQPQHF.

The chain links TRBV4-1 to TRBJ2-4, with D perhaps TRBD2 (6 bases). This CDR3 is 16 amino acids long. V shed 0 bases and J shed 0 bases, with 9 bases lying between them. The germline V gene encodes CDR1 MGHRA and CDR2 YSYEKL. In nucleotides, the CDR3 is TGCGCCAGCAGCCAAGAGCGGGGAGTAGCCAAAAACATTCAGTACTTC. Its translation is CASSQERGVAKNIQYF.

This clone turned up a few times. This chain joins TRBV6-5 and TRBJ1-6; D is undetermined. The CDR3 is 15 residues long. From germline, CDR1 is MNHEY and CDR2 SVGAGI. Trimming left V 7 bases short and J 7 bases short, with 17 bases between. DNA for the CDR3: TGTGCCAGCAACCCTTTTGGGCCTAAAAATTCACCCCTCCACTTT. Translating gives CASNPFGPKNSPLHF.